This TCR beta chain was captured by sequencing in a study of cytomegalovirus exposure and HLA in healthy donors (dated by TCRdb to 2015 to 2018). About the study as a whole: In an earlier analysis of 550 to 750 of the donors, 250 to 300 Gb of sequence data and some 120 million unique TCR beta sequences from about 179 million T cells were reported. A later genetic analysis took genome-wide SNP genotypes for about 55% of the 666 donors and used that subset as a discovery cohort. In the later analysis, no new phenotypic data were used to find candidate immune exposures; instead, reliance was placed on TCR beta sequences and their occurrence across donors. Across 398 genotyped donors of the cohort, an average of about 250,000 unique TCR beta nucleotide sequences per donor were sequenced, and 15% to 20% of those sequences were non-productive. A handful of DR-DQ haplotypes were handled as single units for association and clustering because linkage in the cohort was strong. Using immunosequencing, the study profiled T cell repertoires from 500 to 800 subjects and related those repertoires to cytomegalovirus serostatus. Both class I and class II loci were covered by HLA typing, at four-digit resolution. Every discovery cohort repertoire had been produced on one sequencing platform. The study combined high-throughput TCR immunosequencing, statistical association of individual TCRs with disease status, and machine learning to predict cytomegalovirus infection status. To decide whether each TCR beta V gene segment behaved as functional or pseudogenic, an earlier analysis of approximately 600 of the donors relied on high-throughput TCR beta sequencing. Donor age, sex, ethnicity and CMV serostatus were collected together with the repertoire data. An early release covering around 630 HLA-typed donors comprised about 290 gigabases of sequencing data and approximately 80 million unique TCR sequences. The study aimed to test whether cataloging public T cell receptors could reveal signatures of past pathogen exposure. Typing coverage differed by locus: A, B, C, DRB1 and DQB1 were typed in roughly 629-630 donors, DQA1 in about 500, DPA1 in 600 to 610, and DPB1 in around 490. In addition to the first cohort of roughly 670 subjects, a separate validation cohort of 120 different subjects was used. A later analysis re-analyzed previously published TCR beta repertoires from 660 or so donors and added high-resolution HLA genotyping to study TCR occurrence patterns. Of the approximately 400 genotyped donors, roughly 80% fell in the genetic ancestry cluster associated with self-reported Caucasian donors.

The cohort consisted of approximately 670 healthy bone marrow donors. All cohort members were sampled while nominally healthy, although unrecorded immune exposures were likely present. The donor tested CMV seronegative and was one of the 352 seronegative cohort members. Every donor gave a peripheral blood sample, and the peripheral blood mononuclear cells from that sample were used for TCR beta sequencing. Genomic DNA extraction from the blood cell samples was performed with the Qiagen DNeasy Blood Extraction Kit. What the study reported, not specific to this receptor: In a later analysis, HLA-associated TCR beta chains showed more clonal expansion and lower generation probabilities than non-associated chains that were equally common. At a false discovery rate of 0.05, a later analysis linked under 20,000 TCR beta sequences to specific HLA alleles. Roughly uniform sequencing depth across donors was assumed in presence/absence analyses, although this assumption may not hold. Because the 87-base-pair reads could not distinguish some IMGT-functional V segments, including TRBV6-2 and TRBV6-3, those segments were excluded. In the study, around 160 TCR beta chains were listed as associated with cytomegalovirus. Linkage disequilibrium might explain the correlated functional status among segregating V segments, but an unknown experimental factor could not be ruled out. The authors suggested that the approach could potentially be generalized to other disease states and immunological phenotypes. Most CMV-associated TCR beta chains appeared to be HLA-restricted in a later analysis, and the HLA associations seemed to be driven largely by CMV exposure. A cluster of highly shared sequence variants was judged likely to represent a technical artifact of the sequencing pipeline. In a later analysis, TCR association rates were found to vary across HLA loci, with the most associated TCRs seen for DRB1 alleles and the fewest for HLA-C alleles. In vitro tests confirmed that a few of the cytomegalovirus-associated TCR beta chains recognize cytomegalovirus antigens. Most TCR sequences were seen in very few donors, while some public TCRs were found in many individuals. Immune exposure information for the cohort was limited to CMV serostatus. Around 16 rarely observed V segments, including chromosome 9 orphons, were excluded from the earlier analysis of about 610 of the donors because counts were too low. A further reported finding was that TCR beta sequences accurately predicted the HLA-A and HLA-B alleles for most subjects in the first cohort. A later genetic analysis reported fewer N-insertions in productive TCRs among donors in an Asian-associated ancestry cluster than the roughly 620-donor mean. Because HLA typing was missing for some donors at each locus, association tests included only the typed subset. Cytomegalovirus status was reported to be diagnosed by the classifier with high specificity and sensitivity in both the original and validation cohorts. A later genetic analysis associated a missense DCLRE1C variant with V-gene and J-gene trimming of TCR beta chains, and an independent cohort replicated the association. In this cohort, only TCR beta chains were sequenced, and detectable features were limited by the absence of alpha or paired-chain data. An earlier analysis of approximately 600 of the donors showed that most TCR beta V segments appeared in productive rearrangements either about 90% or about 30% of the time, which broadly matched IMGT annotations. A later analysis reported that several top co-occurrence clusters appeared linked to parvovirus B19, influenza, CMV and Epstein-Barr virus. Strong co-occurrence of HLA alleles, especially DR and DQ, made assigning TCR associations to individual alleles difficult.

Worth noting for this clone: Its antigen is not yet known. No per-base quality is available; no much larger clone lies one base away.

In the germline V gene, CDR1 corresponds to SGHVS and CDR2 to FQNEAQ. The CDR3 covers 16 residues, taking in both the cysteine and the phenylalanine. The CDR3 DNA has 48 bases and is translated from base 1. Trimming costs V 3 bases and J 1 base, and their ends lie 15 bases apart. Preparation of the library involved the immunoSEQ multiplex PCR assay. A mixture of 60 forward primers for TCR Vbeta segments and 13 reverse primers for TCR Jbeta segments was used in the multiplex PCR. Amplification of the CDR3 region of rearranged TCR beta genes was performed with a multiplex PCR assay on genomic DNA. Amplified TCR beta libraries were sequenced as 87-base-pair reads on the Illumina HiSeq System. Concerning the study's data processing: A later analysis counted some 74 million unique TCR beta chains across the 666 repertoires, and some 12 million of these chains were shared by at least two donors. Raw reads were error-corrected and collapsed into unique sequences by a nearest-neighbor algorithm in which closely related sequences were merged to remove PCR and sequencing errors. CDR3 sequences were aligned to IMGT reference sequences to assign V, D and J gene segments. For a sequence to be retained, at least a six-nucleotide match to both a V gene segment and a J gene segment was required. A rearrangement was called productive if the CDR3 had no stop codons and remained in frame with V and J, and every other rearrangement was called non-productive. CDR3 was defined according to IMGT convention as the region running from the second conserved V-encoded cysteine to the conserved J-encoded phenylalanine. The earlier analysis of fewer than 750 of the donors excluded sequences that lacked an unambiguous match to a single V gene segment. In an earlier analysis of some 590 of the donors, V segments were called functional above 56.7% productive rearrangements and were called segregating when the between-donor standard deviation exceeded 5%. To diagnose cytomegalovirus status from the catalog of TCR beta chain sequences, a statistical classification framework was built. In a later analysis, V and J genes were assigned by comparing TCR nucleotide sequences against IMGT/GENE-DB human TR gene sequences. Using the TCRdist pipeline, a later analysis assigned CDR3 sequences along with most-parsimonious VDJ recombination scenarios. In a later analysis, each TCR beta chain was defined by its CDR3 amino acid sequence together with its V-gene family, and reads without a unique V-gene family were excluded. As a way to deal with suspected cross-contamination and a sequencing artifact, a later analysis dropped approximately 590 nucleotide sequences that were highly shared and had low generation probability. In a later analysis, a clonal expansion index for each public chain was calculated from normalized within-repertoire ranks of inferred template counts. Generation probabilities in a later analysis came from a VDJ recombination model fitted to out-of-frame rearrangements, and those results were checked against IGoR. In a later analysis, TCR-TCR, TCR-HLA and TCR-CMV co-occurrence was scored with hypergeometric tests, and a repertoire-size bias correction was applied to TCR pairs. To estimate false discovery rates, a later analysis permuted the HLA or CMV assignments 20 times. In a later analysis, co-occurring TCRs were grouped with DBSCAN, and TCRdist sequence similarity was added when clustering was performed within HLA-allele-positive subsets. Repertoires with fewer than 30,000 or more than 120,000 public chains were left out of co-occurrence clustering, as were a handful of repertoires with anomalous nucleotide sharing. TCRdb stores this immuneACCESS table with in-frame sequences only. Part of the clones is absent; in the studies checked, under half of the shortfall reflects unresolved V genes, and no reason is known for the rest. That table furnishes V, J and clone size, whereas the DNA furnished D and trimming. Recorded for this sample are 85,000 to 95,000 clones; approximately 57% of them occurred a single time. The ten largest clones capture 5% to 6.5% of the sample.

Sequencing input: PBMCs. The TCR sequence derives from a woman in her thirties in good health and CMV-seronegative. The V and J genes are TRBV7-8 and TRBJ1-1, and TRBD1 may be the D gene, going by 6 matching bases. The DNA sequence is as follows: TGTGCCAGCAGCTTCAAACGCCAACAGGGGAACACTGAAGCTTTCTTT. Translated, this gives CASSFKRQQGNTEAFF.